Following are 6 T cell receptor beta chains from one sample sequenced in a study of blood T cell repertoires in COVID-19. The data were produced by immunoSEQ multiplex PCR, yet TCRdb's version contains in-frame clones alone and is incomplete. Among about 350,000 clones listed, more than 70% were seen once. Sequencing used PBMCs or T cells enriched from blood (not recorded which). These receptors came from a woman in her thirties who had been exposed to COVID-19.

V and J are TRBV18 and TRBJ2-7; unclear D gene. Between the trimmed V and J ends, which lost 1 base and 5 bases, there was a span of 15 bases. This CDR3 region has 15 residues. Germline assignment: CDR1 KGHSH and CDR2 LQKENI. CDR3 in DNA: TGTGCCAGCTCACCACTTAGCAGTCTCGTCAACGAGCAGTACTTC. Encoded protein: CASSPLSSLVNEQYF.

This clone showed up just a few times. V gene TRBV6-5 combines with J gene TRBJ2-2, with 10 bases lining up with TRBD1. J was trimmed by 3 bases and V by 6 bases; bases with no gene match: 4. CDR3 length: 15 residues. CDR1 and CDR2 from the germline V gene are MNHEY and SVGAGI. The CDR3 is CASRSGTGDTGELFF. The CDR3 DNA is TGTGCCAGCAGGTCCGGGACAGGGGACACCGGGGAGCTGTTTTTT.

The chain uses TRBV28 and TRBJ1-4, with 8 nucleotides matching TRBD1. Germline lookup yields CDR1 MDHEN and CDR2 SYDVKM. This CDR3 spans 15 amino acids. The junction had 9 bases not matched to a gene; V was cut back by 4 bases and J by 8 bases. CDR3 region: CASSSPGGLGEKLFF. CDR3 DNA: TGTGCCAGCAGTTCCCCAGGGGGCTTAGGGGAAAAACTGTTTTTT.

As for this clone: This sample also contains other DNA sequences that code for the same CDR3. The chain carries TRBV25-1 and TRBJ1-2; no reliable D call. Per germline, CDR1 MGHDK and CDR2 SYGVNS. V lost 3 bases, J lost 8 bases, and 10 bases lay in between. This CDR3 is built from 12 residues. CDR3 in amino acids: CASSESPGGYTF. CDR3 sequence (DNA): TGTGCCAGCAGTGAGTCTCCCGGGGGCTACACCTTC.

The V and J genes are TRBV3-1 (or the pseudogene TRBV3-2) and TRBJ1-1, with D unresolved. The CDR3 is 13 residues long. In germline, CDR1 is LGHDT, CDR2 YNNKEL (reference sequence). V lost 5 bases and J 6 bases, leaving 13 bases between the germline ends. This chain's CDR3 is CASSKSREAEAFF. The CDR3, as DNA: TGTGCCAGCAGCAAATCGCGGGAGGCTGAAGCTTTCTTT.

This rearrangement joins TRBV11-2 to TRBJ1-2; D unresolved. The CDR3 is made up of 13 amino acids. V was cut by 5 bases and J by 6 bases, with 13 bases left in between. Per germline, CDR1 SGHAT and CDR2 FQNNGV. CDR3 in amino acids: CASSTTRVHGYTF. CDR3 nucleotide sequence: TGTGCCAGCAGCACCACGAGGGTCCATGGCTACACCTTC.